Listed below are T cell receptor beta chains from one sample, sequenced in a study of blood T cells in healthy people across ages. TCRdb called the 5' RACE reads again in MiXCR, with one record for every CDR3 protein. The sample lists about 1.8 million distinct CDR3 sequences; about 50% were seen once. The sequencing sample was made of blood. The receptor source for this set is a woman aged 40 to 49 in good health. Both conserved end residues are part of each CDR3. Fields, in order: V gene, D gene, J gene, clone size, CDR3 DNA, CDR3 protein. The D gene is left open where the match is weak. Not all rows give a size; the values are once, few, many and, for expanded clones, a class.

V gene: TRBV28; D gene: -; J gene: TRBJ2-7; clone size: -; CDR3 DNA: TGTGCCAGCAGTTTAGGGACTCGACTTACCGAGCAGTACTTC; CDR3 protein: CASSLGTRLTEQYF
V gene: TRBV29-1; D gene: TRBD2; J gene: TRBJ2-5; clone size: few; CDR3 DNA: TGCAGCGTATTAGCGGGGACCCTGAGGGAGACCCAGTACTTC; CDR3 protein: CSVLAGTLRETQYF
V gene: TRBV20-1; D gene: -; J gene: TRBJ1-3; clone size: once; CDR3 DNA: TGCAGTGCTACAGGGAGTCGTCAAAACACCATATATTTT; CDR3 protein: CSATGSRQNTIYF
V gene: TRBV6-2/TRBV6-3; D gene: TRBD1; J gene: TRBJ2-5; clone size: -; CDR3 DNA: TGTGCCAGCAGTTACCTGGGACAGGGTGGTGAGACCCAGTACTTC; CDR3 protein: CASSYLGQGGETQYF
V gene: TRBV20-1; D gene: -; J gene: TRBJ2-5; clone size: -; CDR3 DNA: TGCAGTGCCCCAGGCGACAGGTTGAGAAGGGAGACCCAGTACTTC; CDR3 protein: CSAPGDRLRRETQYF
V gene: TRBV20-1; D gene: TRBD2; J gene: TRBJ2-5; clone size: once; CDR3 DNA: TGCAGTGCTAGAGCTAGCGGGGCTCAAGAGACCCAGTACTTC; CDR3 protein: CSARASGAQETQYF
V gene: TRBV9; D gene: -; J gene: TRBJ2-5; clone size: -; CDR3 DNA: TGTGCCAGCAGCGTAGATCCGGCGCCGGAGACCCAGTACTTC; CDR3 protein: CASSVDPAPETQYF
V gene: TRBV9; D gene: -; J gene: TRBJ2-2; clone size: -; CDR3 DNA: TGTGCCAGCAGCGTAGAGCCCCACACAGGGAACACCGGGGAGCTGTTTTTT; CDR3 protein: CASSVEPHTGNTGELFF
V gene: TRBV9; D gene: TRBD1; J gene: TRBJ1-6; clone size: -; CDR3 DNA: TGTGCCAGCAGCGCTGGACAGGGGTTTCGTTCACCCCTCCACTTT; CDR3 protein: CASSAGQGFRSPLHF
V gene: TRBV2; D gene: TRBD2; J gene: TRBJ2-2; clone size: -; CDR3 DNA: TGTGCCAGCAGTTTACTAGCGGGGGGTCTCGCGAACACCGGGGAGCTGTTTTTT; CDR3 protein: CASSLLAGGLANTGELFF
V gene: TRBV4-3; D gene: -; J gene: TRBJ2-3; clone size: many; CDR3 DNA: TGCGCCAGCAGCCAAGATTGGGACGGGTTCAGCACAGATACGCAGTATTTT; CDR3 protein: CASSQDWDGFSTDTQYF
V gene: TRBV6-2/TRBV6-3; D gene: TRBD1; J gene: TRBJ2-3; clone size: -; CDR3 DNA: TGTGCCAGCAGTTCGGACAGGGGGTCGGGGACAGATACGCAGTATTTT; CDR3 protein: CASSSDRGSGTDTQYF
V gene: TRBV7-2; D gene: -; J gene: TRBJ2-5; clone size: many; CDR3 DNA: TGTGCCAGCAGTAGGGAACTTCAGGAGACCCAGTACTTC; CDR3 protein: CASSRELQETQYF
V gene: TRBV7-8; D gene: -; J gene: TRBJ2-5; clone size: few; CDR3 DNA: TGTGCCAGCAGATTAGTTGGGACTGCCAGGGAGACCCAGTACTTC; CDR3 protein: CASRLVGTARETQYF
V gene: TRBV7-2; D gene: TRBD2; J gene: TRBJ2-7; clone size: -; CDR3 DNA: TGTGCCAGCAGGCCCGGGGGGATCGACGAGCAGTACTTC; CDR3 protein: CASRPGGIDEQYF
V gene: TRBV9; D gene: -; J gene: TRBJ2-4; clone size: -; CDR3 DNA: TGTGCCAGCAGCGTACTACCGGAACAAAACATTCAGTACTTC; CDR3 protein: CASSVLPEQNIQYF
V gene: TRBV12-3/TRBV12-4; D gene: -; J gene: TRBJ1-2; clone size: -; CDR3 DNA: TGTGCCAGCAGTCCGGGTTACGATGATGGCTACACCTTC; CDR3 protein: CASSPGYDDGYTF
V gene: TRBV7-6; D gene: -; J gene: TRBJ2-3; clone size: -; CDR3 DNA: TGTGCCAGCAGCCCTAGTCAAGATACGCAGTATTTT; CDR3 protein: CASSPSQDTQYF
V gene: TRBV7-2; D gene: -; J gene: TRBJ2-5; clone size: -; CDR3 DNA: TGTGCCAGCAGCTTTCAACAGGGTGGCAATGAGCAGTACTTC; CDR3 protein: CASSFQQGGNEQYF
V gene: TRBV20-1; D gene: -; J gene: TRBJ2-7; clone size: few; CDR3 DNA: TGCAGTGCTAGAGTGGCAGGGGCCTACGAGCAGTACTTC; CDR3 protein: CSARVAGAYEQYF
V gene: TRBV6-5; D gene: -; J gene: TRBJ2-7; clone size: -; CDR3 DNA: TGTGCCAGCAGTACGCCCTCCGAGCAGTACTTC; CDR3 protein: CASSTPSEQYF
V gene: TRBV27; D gene: -; J gene: TRBJ1-2; clone size: -; CDR3 DNA: TGTGCCAGCAGTTTATCGGCAAGTAACTATGGCTACACCTTC; CDR3 protein: CASSLSASNYGYTF
V gene: TRBV7-9; D gene: -; J gene: TRBJ2-3; clone size: few; CDR3 DNA: TGTGCCAGCAGCTTAACCGGGCCCCACACAGATACGCAGTATTTT; CDR3 protein: CASSLTGPHTDTQYF
V gene: TRBV7-3; D gene: -; J gene: TRBJ1-2; clone size: -; CDR3 DNA: TGTGCCAGCAGCTCCCAATCGGGGGGTAGAGATGGCTACACCTTC; CDR3 protein: CASSSQSGGRDGYTF
V gene: TRBV4-1; D gene: TRBD2; J gene: TRBJ2-3; clone size: -; CDR3 DNA: TGCGCCAGCAGCCAAGACCCCGGGACTAGCGGGGGTGCAGATACGCAGTATTTT; CDR3 protein: CASSQDPGTSGGADTQYF
V gene: TRBV11-2; D gene: -; J gene: TRBJ2-7; clone size: -; CDR3 DNA: TGTGCCAGCAGCTCCGACATCCCCTACGAGCAGTACTTC; CDR3 protein: CASSSDIPYEQYF
V gene: TRBV28; D gene: -; J gene: TRBJ1-2; clone size: -; CDR3 DNA: TGTGCCAGCACCACGGGAGGGTTTGGCTATGGCTACACCTTC; CDR3 protein: CASTTGGFGYGYTF
V gene: TRBV5-1; D gene: -; J gene: TRBJ1-2; clone size: -; CDR3 DNA: TGCGCCAGCAGCCCGGGCGTCGGCAGCCCACCTTCTAACTATGGCTACACCTTC; CDR3 protein: CASSPGVGSPPSNYGYTF
V gene: TRBV13; D gene: -; J gene: TRBJ1-4; clone size: -; CDR3 DNA: TGTGCCAGCAGCTCCGGGGAGGATGAAAAACTGTTTTTT; CDR3 protein: CASSSGEDEKLFF
V gene: TRBV6-5; D gene: -; J gene: TRBJ1-6; clone size: -; CDR3 DNA: TGTGCCAGCAGTTACTCCCCTGGGCAAGGCTTCTCCTATAGTTCACCCCTCCACTTT; CDR3 protein: CASSYSPGQGFSYSSPLHF
V gene: TRBV18; D gene: TRBD1; J gene: TRBJ1-5; clone size: -; CDR3 DNA: TGTGCCAGCTCACCCGGGACAGGGAACAATCAGCCCCAGCATTTT; CDR3 protein: CASSPGTGNNQPQHF
V gene: TRBV4-3; D gene: -; J gene: TRBJ1-1; clone size: -; CDR3 DNA: TGCGCCAGCAGCCAACGCGGGCTGCGGGGAGCTTTCTTT; CDR3 protein: CASSQRGLRGAFF
V gene: TRBV20-1; D gene: TRBD2; J gene: TRBJ2-3; clone size: -; CDR3 DNA: TGCAGTGGGGTTAGCGGGGGGGCCAGCATAGATACGCAGTATTTT; CDR3 protein: CSGVSGGASIDTQYF
V gene: TRBV6-2/TRBV6-3; D gene: -; J gene: TRBJ2-1; clone size: -; CDR3 DNA: TGTGCCAGCAGTTACCCTCCGCGCACGGGGCACTACAATGAGCAGTTCTTC; CDR3 protein: CASSYPPRTGHYNEQFF
V gene: TRBV7-8; D gene: -; J gene: TRBJ2-1; clone size: -; CDR3 DNA: TGTGCCAGCAGCTCCCGGGACACCCCGAGGAATGAGCAGTTCTTC; CDR3 protein: CASSSRDTPRNEQFF
V gene: TRBV6-2/TRBV6-3; D gene: TRBD1; J gene: TRBJ2-7; clone size: -; CDR3 DNA: TGTGCCAGCAGCCGCGGACAGGGAGCAACCTACGAGCAGTACTTC; CDR3 protein: CASSRGQGATYEQYF
V gene: TRBV7-2; D gene: -; J gene: TRBJ2-7; clone size: many; CDR3 DNA: TGTGCCAGCAGCTTCCCCTCCTACGAGCAGTACTTC; CDR3 protein: CASSFPSYEQYF
V gene: TRBV7-9; D gene: TRBD2; J gene: TRBJ2-7; clone size: -; CDR3 DNA: TGTGCCAGCAGCCCCGTGGTAGGGACTAGGGCCTACGAGCAGTACTTC; CDR3 protein: CASSPVVGTRAYEQYF
V gene: TRBV21-1; D gene: -; J gene: TRBJ1-5; clone size: few; CDR3 DNA: TGTGCCAGCATTAGGGAAGAACGACAGCTCAATAGCAATCAGCCCCAGCATTTT; CDR3 protein: CASIREERQLNSNQPQHF
V gene: TRBV5-8; D gene: -; J gene: TRBJ2-5; clone size: few; CDR3 DNA: TGTGCCAGCAGCTTGGATGGCAGGCGAGACCAAGAGACCCAGTACTTC; CDR3 protein: CASSLDGRRDQETQYF
V gene: TRBV9; D gene: -; J gene: TRBJ2-3; clone size: -; CDR3 DNA: TGTGCCAGCAGCGTAGAGGGTCGTGGGGATAGCACAGATACGCAGTATTTT; CDR3 protein: CASSVEGRGDSTDTQYF
V gene: TRBV18; D gene: TRBD2; J gene: TRBJ2-5; clone size: few; CDR3 DNA: TGTGCCAGCTCACCGGGACTAAAGCAAGAGACCCAGTACTTC; CDR3 protein: CASSPGLKQETQYF